This TCR beta chain was sequenced during a study of blood T cell repertoires in COVID-19. Turning to the study itself: The origin of the acute and convalescent COVID-19 samples was the United States, Italy and Spain. PBMCs, B-cell-depleted T cells, or T cells provided the cDNA or gDNA that made up the material.

CDR1 and CDR2 (germline): MNHEY, SVGEGT. After removal of 5 bases from V and 3 bases from J, the junction contained 17 bases not matched to a gene. CDR3 length: 18 amino acids. The table lists this clone with a few counts. In the original analysis: It was from reference gene primer amplification that nucleated cell counts were estimated. Generated by immunoSEQ multiplex PCR, the TCRdb table keeps only in-frame clones and is missing some. V and J calls and clone size are those listed in that table; D and trimming were worked out from the DNA. This sample has 95,000 to 150,000 clones, with roughly four fifths found just once.

Sequencing was performed on peripheral blood. The chain recombines TRBV6-2 or TRBV6-3 with TRBJ1-2; TRBD1 matches 8 bases. This receptor was identified in a woman aged 70-85 years with acute or convalescent COVID-19. CDR3 loop: CASSRPQGVVVFDYGYTF. For the CDR3, the DNA is TGTGCCAGCAGTCGCCCACAGGGGGTGGTGGTCTTCGACTATGGCTACACCTTC.